This T cell receptor beta chain originates from a study of spatial heterogeneity in lung cancer. Whole-study context: The study observed each unique TCR and UMI combination more than ten times on average in raw reads. Study-wide results and limits: The study found ubiquitous expanded tumor TCRs in blood more at resection than follow-up.

The CDR3 extends over 16 amino acids. The germline gives CDR1 SGHVS, CDR2 FQNEAQ. V was clipped by 6 bases and J by 3 bases, with 20 bases between them. Documented time point: sample taken at primary tumor resection. Unsorted whole RNA samples from tumor, nontumor lung or frozen PBMC were sequenced. The cohort: over 65 early-stage, untreated non-small cell lung cancer patients. This clonotype was observed many times. Antigen unknown. Carried by each TCR cDNA molecule was a unique molecular identifier. Each CDR3 protein is one row after TCRdb ran MiXCR on the 5' RACE reads. Counted here are 45,000 or so distinct CDR3 sequences, 10% to 15% occurring once; the ten biggest clones make up around 39%.

The sequence derives from a female donor with early-stage non-small cell lung cancer. The chain recombines TRBV7-8 with TRBJ1-1, with D maybe TRBD1 (5 bases). The sequences come from PBMCs, collected at surgery. The CDR3 coding sequence is TGTGCCAGCAGTCATAGCCGGGGCTTTAGATACACTGAAGCTTTCTTT. It is translated as CASSHSRGFRYTEAFF. Variable domain in full (rest from reference TRBV7-8 and TRBJ1-1): GAGVSQSPRYKVAKRGQDVALRCDPISGHVSLFWYQQALGQGPEFLTYFQNEAQLDKSGLPSDRFFAERPEGSVSTLKIQRTQQEDSAVYLCASSHSRGFRYTEAFFGQGTRLTVV.